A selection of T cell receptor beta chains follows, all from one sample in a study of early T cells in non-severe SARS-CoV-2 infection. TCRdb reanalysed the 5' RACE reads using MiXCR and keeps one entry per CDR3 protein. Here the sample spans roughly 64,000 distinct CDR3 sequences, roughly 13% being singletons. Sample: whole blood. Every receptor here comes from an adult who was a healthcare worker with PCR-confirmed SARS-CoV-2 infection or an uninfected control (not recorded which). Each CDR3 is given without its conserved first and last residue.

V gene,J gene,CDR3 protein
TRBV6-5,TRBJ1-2,ASQGAGYGYT
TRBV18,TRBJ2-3,ASSPATYSRTDTQY
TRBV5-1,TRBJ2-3,ASSWAFSRADTQY
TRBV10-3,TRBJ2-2,AIRGGQNTGELF
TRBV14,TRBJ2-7,ASSQVQGANEQY
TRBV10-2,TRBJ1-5,ASSETGHQPQH
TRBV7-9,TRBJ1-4,ASSSAGGRREKLF
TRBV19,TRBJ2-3,ASSIAQKDFRTDTQY
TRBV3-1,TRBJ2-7,ASSQESPEQY
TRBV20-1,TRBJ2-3,SASASSGADTQY